This T cell receptor (beta chain) was obtained from a study of T-cell reconstitution after alpha-beta-depleted transplantation in children. For TCRbeta, the library was prepared with unique molecular identifiers. One entry per CDR3 protein results from TCRdb running MiXCR on the PCR reads. The sample has around 480,000 distinct CDR3 sequences; approximately 32% are singletons. This clonotype showed up just a few times. Germline CDR1 MGHDK, CDR2 SYGVNS. V lost 1 base and J 7 bases, leaving 17 bases between the germline ends. The CDR3 is made up of 15 amino acids. The TCR comes from a human donor who donated a stem cell graft to a child with aplastic anemia. Material: PBMCs from the stem cell graft donor, obtained from the stem cell graft. The chain combines TRBV25-1 with TRBJ2-7, with D perhaps assigned TRBD1 or TRBD2 (6 bases each). This chain's CDR3 is CASSEWRDTGEEQYF. In nucleotides, the CDR3 is TGTGCCAGCAGTGAATGGCGGGACACGGGAGAGGAGCAGTACTTC.